This T cell receptor beta chain was retrieved from a study of monozygotic twins with inflammatory bowel disease. Study-level results: Distinct T cell subtypes could not be told apart. The results supported no single strong signal or clonotype associated with IBD. IBD-affected twins scored below their healthy co-twins in TCRbeta diversity (inverse Simpson).

TCRdb reprocessed the 5' RACE reads and reports one entry per CDR3 protein, with no DNA. The sample data list fewer than 200,000 distinct CDR3 sequences. The CDR3 loop spans 16 amino acids. The germline V gene has CDR1 SGHVS and CDR2 FQNEAQ. Of note for this clonotype: The antigen is not known.

Sequencing input: blood. The V gene is TRBV7-8, the J gene TRBJ2-3; with no DNA, the TCRdb D assignment of TRBD1 cannot be verified. This clonotype was sampled from a human donor with ulcerative colitis or Crohn's disease, or a healthy co-twin of an affected twin (not recorded which). The chain's CDR3 is CASSLRPDRDTDTQYF.